This TCR beta chain was obtained from a study of blood T cell repertoires in COVID-19. V was pared by 2 bases and J by 1 base, with 11 bases of the junction left unmatched. The germline V gene encodes CDR1 MNHEY and CDR2 SVGEGT. The CDR3 has 17 amino acids. Participants had their cohort set by participant-reported clinical history. Clones were sequenced by immunoSEQ multiplex PCR, and TCRdb holds only the in-frame ones, with some missing. The sample records about 220,000 clones, 88% being singletons. The specimen was PBMCs or T cells enriched from blood (not recorded which). This sequence joins TRBV6-2 or TRBV6-3 and TRBJ2-7, with TRBD1 matching over 7 bases. This TCR derives from a woman aged 25-40 years who had recovered from COVID-19. CDR3 bases: TGTGCCAGCAGTTACCTGGTTGAAGAGGGGGCTTCCTACGAGCAGTACTTC. It translates to CASSYLVEEGASYEQYF.